This paragraph covers one T cell receptor beta chain sequence. The sample belongs to a study of blood T cell repertoires in COVID-19. Study at large: COVID-19 samples, acute and convalescent, were from the United States, Italy and Spain. The cDNA or gDNA used as material had been derived from T cells, B-cell-depleted T cells, or PBMCs.

This CDR3 spans 15 amino acids. Trimming took 4 bases from V and 5 from J; bases not matched to a gene: 10. CDR1 SGHNT and CDR2 YYREEE come from the germline V gene (reference sequence). The authors' processing: Reference gene primer amplification gave nucleated cell count estimates. Sequencing was performed with immunoSEQ multiplex PCR; in TCRdb, only in-frame clones are kept and a portion is missing. V and J calls plus clone size are reproduced from that table; the DNA served to infer D and trimming. The repertoire holds tens of thousands of clones, with about 90% as singletons. The specimen was peripheral blood. The origin of this receptor is a woman aged 45-65 years with active or convalescent COVID-19. V is TRBV5-4 and J is TRBJ1-1, with 8 nucleotides matching TRBD1. Here the CDR3 DNA reads TGTGCCAGCAGCCCCGGACAGGGAAGTAGAACTGAAGCTTTCTTT. Encoded protein: CASSPGQGSRTEAFF.